A selection of T cell receptor beta chains follows, all from one sample in a study of vaccination and CD4 T cells after COVID-19. TCRdb reprocessed the PCR reads with MiXCR, giving one entry per CDR3 protein. The sample has approximately 22,000 distinct CDR3 sequences; less than 35% are singletons. What these receptors recognize is not known. The sample here was CD4+ T cells from blood, cultured in vitro, taken about 7 months after SARS-CoV-2 vaccination. Receptor source: a human donor who had recovered from COVID-19. Both conserved end residues are part of each CDR3. D genes are given only for firm matches. Clone size is stated in some rows and not others, as once, few, many or a class when expanded.

d_call,v_call,clone_size,j_call,cdr3_aa,cdr3_nt
-,TRBV15,-,TRBJ2-2,CATRGGRVGTGELFF,TGTGCCACCAGAGGGGGGCGGGTCGGAACCGGGGAGCTGTTTTTT
-,TRBV6-1,few,TRBJ1-5,CASRAQGHSNQPQHF,TGTGCCAGCAGAGCGCAAGGACATAGCAATCAGCCCCAGCATTTT
-,TRBV6-1,-,TRBJ2-7,CASRAVGGQRVYEQYF,TGTGCCAGCAGGGCAGTCGGCGGACAGAGAGTTTACGAGCAGTACTTC
-,TRBV20-1,-,TRBJ2-1,CSARSPPGLKHF,TGCAGTGCTAGATCCCCCCCGGGCCTAAAGCACTTC
TRBD1,TRBV4-1,-,TRBJ1-5,CASSQYSGQGISNQPQHF,TGCGCCAGCAGCCAATATTCGGGACAGGGGATTAGCAATCAGCCCCAGCATTTT
-,TRBV12-3/TRBV12-4,-,TRBJ1-2,CASTKGYGYTF,TGTGCCAGCACCAAGGGGTATGGCTACACCTTC
-,TRBV18,-,TRBJ2-7,CASSHGREYEQYF,TGTGCCAGCTCCCACGGACGGGAGTACGAGCAGTACTTC
TRBD2,TRBV11-3,-,TRBJ2-2,CASSPAGTSGTGELFF,TGTGCCAGCAGCCCAGCCGGGACTAGCGGGACCGGGGAGCTGTTTTTT
-,TRBV6-1,few,TRBJ2-5,CASSGSETQYF,TGTGCCAGCAGTGGTTCGGAGACCCAGTACTTC
TRBD2,TRBV7-9,-,TRBJ2-1,CASSAPGLLTYNGQFF,TGTGCCAGCAGCGCACCGGGACTACTTACCTACAATGGGCAGTTCTTC
TRBD2,TRBV20-1,few,TRBJ2-1,CSASTPWGAGGTYNEQFF,TGCAGTGCCTCCACCCCATGGGGGGCGGGGGGGACCTACAATGAGCAGTTCTTC
TRBD2,TRBV20-1,few,TRBJ2-7,CSAIPHGGAHEQYF,TGCAGTGCTATCCCTCACGGGGGGGCCCACGAGCAGTACTTC
-,TRBV27,few,TRBJ2-3,CASSFERADTQYF,TGTGCCAGCAGTTTTGAGAGGGCAGATACGCAGTATTTT
TRBD1,TRBV5-4,-,TRBJ2-7,CASSERQGPYEQYF,TGTGCCAGCAGCGAGAGACAGGGCCCCTACGAGCAGTACTTC
-,TRBV25-1,few,TRBJ2-3,CASRSGGSADTQYF,TGTGCCAGCAGATCTGGGGGTAGTGCAGATACGCAGTATTTT
-,TRBV27,-,TRBJ2-7,CASSLSGWSLSYEQYF,TGTGCCAGCAGTTTATCTGGCTGGTCTTTAAGCTACGAGCAGTACTTC
-,TRBV11-3,few,TRBJ2-1,CASSSAGSYNEQFF,TGTGCCAGCAGCTCTGCAGGGTCCTACAATGAGCAGTTCTTC
TRBD1,TRBV4-2,-,TRBJ1-1,CASSPRIGTGGSVTEASF,TGTGCCAGCAGCCCCCGTATTGGGACAGGAGGATCTGTCACTGAAGCTTCCTTT
-,TRBV7-8,few,TRBJ1-1,CASSRPPVTEAFF,TGTGCCAGCAGCCGGCCACCTGTCACTGAAGCTTTCTTT
-,TRBV6-2/TRBV6-3,-,TRBJ1-2,CASSYSVGGVGGYTF,TGTGCCAGCAGTTACTCCGTCGGCGGCGTCGGAGGCTACACCTTC
-,TRBV7-2,few,TRBJ2-7,CASSLEATSSYEQYF,TGTGCCAGCAGCTTAGAAGCGACTAGCTCCTACGAGCAGTACTTC
TRBD1,TRBV20-1,-,TRBJ1-1,CSARRDSRGAFF,TGCAGTGCTAGAAGGGACAGCCGGGGGGCTTTCTTT
-,TRBV7-2,-,TRBJ1-2,CASSGRWGAGDYGYTF,TGTGCCAGCAGCGGGCGGTGGGGGGCCGGGGACTATGGCTACACCTTC
TRBD1,TRBV20-1,many,TRBJ1-6,CGTRGQPNSPLHF,TGCGGAACGAGGGGACAGCCCAATTCACCCCTCCACTTT
TRBD1,TRBV6-5,few,TRBJ1-1,CASSYPGTGVETEAFF,TGTGCCAGCAGTTACCCCGGGACAGGGGTAGAGACTGAAGCTTTCTTT
-,TRBV20-1,-,TRBJ1-1,CSASGTAPWEAFF,TGCAGTGCTAGCGGGACCGCGCCATGGGAAGCTTTCTTT
-,TRBV7-9,few,TRBJ1-1,CASRTGTTATEAFF,TGTGCCAGCAGGACCGGGACAACAGCCACTGAAGCTTTCTTT
TRBD2,TRBV6-4,-,TRBJ2-7,CASPLGGVRREGSEQYF,TGTGCCAGCCCGTTAGGGGGGGTACGGCGGGAGGGGAGCGAGCAGTACTTC
-,TRBV15,-,TRBJ2-1,CATSRDRLNNGQFF,TGTGCCACCAGCAGAGATCGACTAAACAATGGGCAGTTCTTC
-,TRBV7-6,-,TRBJ2-2,CASSLFRNTGELFF,TGTGCCAGCAGCTTGTTCAGGAACACCGGGGAGCTGTTTTTT
TRBD1,TRBV7-2,few,TRBJ2-5,CASSEQGWETQYF,TGTGCCAGCAGCGAACAGGGGTGGGAGACCCAGTACTTC
-,TRBV20-1,-,TRBJ1-1,CSARGPLNTEAFF,TGCAGTGCTAGAGGACCGCTGAACACTGAAGCTTTCTTT